The source of this TCR beta chain is a study of beta chain features in type 1 diabetes. The wider study: There was similarity between patients and healthy donors in age, gender and cell yields. Broader study findings: Type 1 diabetes patients had VDJ junctions that carried fewer insertions and more deletions. TCRB CDR3s were moderately but significantly shorter in Type 1 diabetes patients in all four CD4+ subsets.

Purity exceeded 95% in all sorted populations. Germline V CDR1 and CDR2: SGHTA, FQGNSA. The CDR3 has 18 amino acids. J lost 6 bases, V lost 5 bases, and 15 bases had no gene match. As every portion of the isolated RNA was reverse transcribed, the sequencing read expressed TCRB transcripts. Here immunoSEQ multiplex PCR was the method, and the copy in TCRdb shows in-frame clones only, minus some. Seen here are 310,000 or so clones, about 15% observed once, and the top ten hold around 0.015%. This clone occurred a few times. What it binds is not known. The sequence was collected from a man between 18 and 35 years old with type 1 diabetes. Specimen: naive CD4+ T cells from blood. The rearrangement links TRBV7-2 to TRBJ2-2; TRBD2 matches 10 bases. CDR3 in amino acids: CASSPAGLLAGDPGELFF. The CDR3 DNA is TGTGCCAGCAGCCCCGCCGGCCTTCTAGCGGGAGATCCCGGGGAGCTGTTTTTT.